These T cell receptor beta chains were read from a single sample in a study of vaccination effects on CD4 cells after COVID-19. Measured with immunoSEQ multiplex PCR; TCRdb has only the in-frame clones, and not every one. Of more than 35,000 clones listed, under 80% are singletons. The antigens these receptors bind are not known. Sequenced here: CD4+ T cells from PBMCs cultured with a peptide pool, sampled before COVID-19 vaccination. The receptors here all came from a human donor who had a prior SARS-CoV-2 infection. The CDR3 runs from the conserved cysteine through the conserved F or W. The D gene is left open where the match is weak. Size values are once, few and many counts, or a class for expanded clones, and some rows have none.

j_call: TRBJ2-2
v_call: TRBV7-9
clone_size: .
d_call: .
cdr3_nt: TGTGCCAGCAGCCTCCTGTTGGCAGCGAACACCGGGGAGCTGTTTTTT
cdr3_aa: CASSLLLAANTGELFF

j_call: TRBJ2-1
v_call: TRBV6-1
clone_size: few
d_call: TRBD2
cdr3_nt: TGTGCCAGCAGTGAACGGGCGCCTAGCGGGGGGGCCTTTGAGCAGTTCTTC
cdr3_aa: CASSERAPSGGAFEQFF

j_call: TRBJ1-1
v_call: TRBV7-2
clone_size: .
d_call: .
cdr3_nt: TGTGCCAGCAGCGTCTCCGGGGGGGGTATGAACACTGAAGCTTTCTTT
cdr3_aa: CASSVSGGGMNTEAFF

j_call: TRBJ1-1
v_call: TRBV18
clone_size: .
d_call: .
cdr3_nt: TGTGCCAGCTCACTCCAGGGGAGAAGCACTGAAGCTTTCTTT
cdr3_aa: CASSLQGRSTEAFF

j_call: TRBJ2-2
v_call: TRBV5-8
clone_size: .
d_call: .
cdr3_nt: TGTGCCAGCAGCCTCGGAGGGGGGCCGGGCACCGGGGAGCTGTTTTTT
cdr3_aa: CASSLGGGPGTGELFF

j_call: TRBJ2-7
v_call: TRBV7-9
clone_size: .
d_call: .
cdr3_nt: TGTGCCAGCAGCTTCACGACTCAGGGCGAGCAGTACTTC
cdr3_aa: CASSFTTQGEQYF

j_call: TRBJ1-6
v_call: TRBV18
clone_size: .
d_call: .
cdr3_nt: TGTGCCAGCTCACCACTGACTGGAAATTCACCCCTCCACTTT
cdr3_aa: CASSPLTGNSPLHF

j_call: TRBJ2-1
v_call: TRBV5-1
clone_size: .
d_call: TRBD2
cdr3_nt: TGCGCCAGCAGCAGAGCAACTAGCGGGAGTCTAAATGAGCAGTTCTTC
cdr3_aa: CASSRATSGSLNEQFF

j_call: TRBJ1-1
v_call: TRBV7-3
clone_size: .
d_call: .
cdr3_nt: TGTGCCAGCAGCTCCTCGGGAGGGAGCACTGAAGCTTTCTTT
cdr3_aa: CASSSSGGSTEAFF

j_call: TRBJ2-2
v_call: TRBV5-1
clone_size: .
d_call: TRBD2
cdr3_nt: TGCGCCAGCAGTTACCCCGGGACTAGCGGGGGGACGAACACCGGGGAGCTGTTTTTT
cdr3_aa: CASSYPGTSGGTNTGELFF